This T cell receptor (beta chain) is drawn from a study of T cell changes during pregnancy in multiple sclerosis (dated by TCRdb to between 2018 and 2021). The study in broad terms: In women with multiple sclerosis, the researchers looked at how the T cell repertoire shifted as pregnancy progressed.

Comment on this clone: Its antigen remains unidentified. Nothing much larger sits one base from this clone, and base qualities are not available.

Library construction relied on the immunoSEQ multiplex PCR assay. Sourced from immuneACCESS, this table was stored by TCRdb with only in-frame sequences that have V and J called. A share of the clones is absent; for the studies checked, an unresolved V gene accounts for under half, and the remainder has no known explanation. In this sample the table shows about 50,000 clones, almost 95% of which occur a single time. Clones ranked in the top ten supply around 0.73% of the sample. Trimming leaves V shorter by 9 bases and J shorter by 4 bases, with the junction holding 6 bases beyond the gene matches. Counted from cysteine to phenylalanine, this CDR3 has 14 amino acids. Of all the DNA, just the CDR3 is kept, 42 bases in frame from base 1. CDR1 and CDR2 (SGHTA, FQGTGA) derive from the germline V gene.

The material was CD4+ T cells from peripheral blood mononuclear cells, obtained in the third trimester of pregnancy. This TCR was sampled from a female donor with multiple sclerosis, enrolled in a pregnancy study. The rearrangement joined TRBV7-3 to TRBJ2-3, with 11 bases aligning to TRBD1. In nucleotide form, the sequence is TGTGCCAGTTCCAGGACAGGGGGCGCAGATACGCAGTATTTT. This sequence encodes CASSRTGGADTQYF.